The 24 T cell receptor beta chains presented below share a single source sample, sequenced in a study of spatial heterogeneity in lung cancer. The time point: blood at routine non-recurrence follow-up after resection. Using its own MiXCR run on the 5' RACE reads, TCRdb lists one record per CDR3 protein. The table shows 45,000 to 55,000 distinct CDR3 sequences, with about an eighth occurring only once. Specimen: PBMCs, collected at follow-up. All receptors come from a male donor with early-stage non-small cell lung cancer.

This clonotype was detected a few times. The rearrangement uses TRBV6-5 and TRBJ2-4; either TRBD1 or TRBD2 may fit D (5 bases each). Germline loops: CDR1 MNHEY, CDR2 SVGAGI. V was pared by 7 bases and J by 8 bases, with 15 bases between. This CDR3 is 13 amino acids long. The CDR3 nucleotides are TGTGCCAGCAACCGGGACCACTGGGACATTCAGTACTTC. Translated, it gives CASNRDHWDIQYF.

The chain carries TRBV6-2 or TRBV6-3 and TRBJ2-2; TRBD1 matches 7 bases. In germline, CDR1 is MNHEY, CDR2 SVGEGT. Trimming at V came to 5 bases and at J to 8 bases, leaving 17 bases not matched to a gene. This CDR3 is built from 17 residues. This CDR3 is CASSHVPGQFSTGELFF. The CDR3 DNA is TGTGCCAGCAGTCACGTCCCGGGACAGTTTAGCACTGGGGAGCTGTTTTTT.

This clonotype appeared a single time. The chain is built from TRBV20-1 and TRBJ2-1; no clear D. The CDR3 sequence is 13 residues long. Trimming cost V 3 bases and J 7 bases, with 13 bases left between them. Per the germline V gene, CDR1 is DFQATT and CDR2 is SNEGSKA (reference sequence). CDR3 in DNA: TGCAGTGCTAGCATCAGCTTTTGGAATGAGCAGTTCTTC. Encoded protein: CSASISFWNEQFF.

This chain connects TRBV6-5 to TRBJ2-5; no clear D. Germline CDR1 reads MNHEY; CDR2 reads SVGAGI. Trimming removed 0 bases at V and 1 base at J, with 6 bases between. This CDR3 comprises 14 residues. CDR3 sequence reads: CASSYSSAQETQYF. Written as DNA, the CDR3 is TGTGCCAGCAGTTACTCGTCCGCCCAAGAGACCCAGTACTTC.

This chain uses TRBV12-3 or TRBV12-4 with TRBJ1-5; the match to TRBD1 covers 7 bases. The CDR3 spans 11 residues. V dropped 4 bases and J dropped 10; count of bases not matched to a gene: 1. CDR3: CASSYRGPQHF. As DNA, the CDR3 is TGTGCCAGCAGTTACAGGGGCCCCCAGCATTTT.

This clonotype was seen a handful of times. At one boundary the junction diverges from the germline segment, which might be a read error. The genes are TRBV11-1 and TRBJ2-5, with D possibly matching TRBD1 (5 bases). The CDR3 has 16 residues. From germline, CDR1 is SGHAT and CDR2 FQDESV (reference sequence). CDR3 protein: CVSSLSTGSPQETQYF. For the CDR3, the DNA is TGTGTCAGCAGCTTATCAACAGGATCACCCCAAGAGACCCAGTACTTC.

The chain combines TRBV7-2 with TRBJ2-2, with a weak D call TRBD1 (5 bases). CDR3 length equals 16 residues. Germline CDR1 is SGHTA and CDR2 is FQGNSA. The V end lost 0 bases, the J end lost 3 bases, and 11 bases lay between the germline ends. The CDR3 protein is CASSLAWGADTGELFF. CDR3 in DNA: TGTGCCAGCAGCTTAGCCTGGGGCGCCGACACCGGGGAGCTGTTTTTT. Looking up the rest from reference TRBV7-2 and TRBJ2-2 gives the full variable domain: GAGVSQSPSNKVTEKGKDVELRCDPISGHTALYWYRQSLGQGLEFLIYFQGNSAPDKSGLPSDRFSAERTGGSVSTLTIQRTQQEDSAVYLCASSLAWGADTGELFFGEGSRLTVL.

This clonotype has a count of ten or more. The gene calls are TRBV5-1 and TRBJ2-7; a weak D match, TRBD1 (6 bases). CDR3 length: 14 residues. Germline values: CDR1 SGHRS, CDR2 YFSETQ. V was trimmed by 4 bases and J by 6 bases, leaving 17 bases between them. CDR3 residues: CASSPPFQGSEQYF. For the CDR3, the DNA is TGCGCCAGCAGCCCGCCGTTTCAGGGGAGCGAGCAGTACTTC. Together with reference TRBV5-1 and TRBJ2-7, the CDR3 gives the full variable domain: KAGVTQTPRYLIKTRGQQVTLSCSPISGHRSVSWYQQTPGQGLQFLFEYFSETQRNKGNFPGRFSGRQFSNSRSEMNVSTLELGDSALYLCASSPPFQGSEQYFGPGTRLTVT.

This clonotype was counted only a few times. V and J are TRBV20-1 and TRBJ2-1; no clear D. Germline V gene sequence: CDR1 DFQATT, CDR2 SNEGSKA (reference sequence). Trimming took off 0 bases at V and 9 bases at J, with 18 bases between the two ends. The CDR3 has 15 residues. CDR3 sequence: CSARDQGSPFGEQFF. The DNA for the CDR3 is TGCAGTGCTAGAGATCAAGGTTCGCCCTTCGGTGAGCAGTTCTTC.

This clonotype was picked up a small number of times. This rearrangement joins TRBV4-2 to TRBJ2-1, with D perhaps matching TRBD1 (6 bases). This CDR3 is 16 amino acids long. Trimming removed 1 base at V and 8 bases at J, with 18 bases between. Germline lookup yields CDR1 LGHNA and CDR2 YNFKEQ. The chain's CDR3 is CASSQGANSGADEQFF. CDR3 sequence (DNA): TGTGCCAGCAGCCAAGGTGCCAATTCAGGGGCCGATGAGCAGTTCTTC.

This clonotype was observed at least ten times. The rearrangement joins TRBV12-3 or TRBV12-4 to TRBJ1-5; 7 bases match TRBD1. The CDR3 is made up of 17 amino acids. V lost 3 bases, J lost 7 bases, and 15 bases stayed unmatched. CDR3 DNA sequence: TGTGCCAGCAGTTTGAGGGACCGGGACAGTTGGGGACAGCCCCAGCATTTT. Translating it yields CASSLRDRDSWGQPQHF.

Ten or more counts support this clonotype. The V and J genes are TRBV27 and TRBJ1-4, with a tentative D call TRBD1 (5 bases). Trimming removed 2 bases from V and 7 bases from J, with 14 bases in between. The length of the CDR3 is 15 residues. Germline lookup yields CDR1 MNHEY and CDR2 SMNVEV (reference sequence). CDR3 DNA sequence: TGTGCCAGCAGTTTAGTATCTGGGGGGGTTGAAAAACTGTTTTTT. Protein product: CASSLVSGGVEKLFF.

The chain combines TRBV6-5 with TRBJ1-1; possible D gene TRBD1, 6 bases. Trimming shortened V by 7 bases and J by 4 bases, and 19 bases separated the two germline ends. The CDR3 runs 15 residues. Germline-derived CDR1 and CDR2 are MNHEY and SVGAGI. The CDR3 here is CASISKTGLATEAFF. In DNA form, the CDR3 reads TGTGCCAGCATCAGCAAAACAGGGCTGGCCACTGAAGCTTTCTTT.

This clonotype was seen repeatedly, ten times or more. This chain uses TRBV4-3 with TRBJ2-7; 11 nucleotides agree with TRBD1. CDR1 is LGHNA, CDR2 YSLEER, per germline. The CDR3 has 13 amino acids. V shed 10 bases and J 4 bases; nucleotides not matched to a gene: 6. This CDR3 reads CATRRDRGYEQYF. CDR3 DNA sequence: TGCGCCACCAGGAGGGACAGGGGGTACGAGCAGTACTTC.

In its sample, this clonotype was seen many times. This chain connects TRBV12-3 or TRBV12-4 to TRBJ1-3; no reliable D call. The V end lost 5 bases, the J end lost 0 bases, and 5 bases lay between the germline ends. The CDR3 contains 13 residues. CDR3 coding DNA: TGTGCCAGCAGTCCCTCCTCTGGAAACACCATATATTTT. It translates to CASSPSSGNTIYF.

The CDR3 nucleotides read TGTGCCAGCAGTAAACGGACAGGGTTCTCCTACGAGCAGTACTTC. Protein product: CASSKRTGFSYEQYF. This chain joins TRBV28 and TRBJ2-7; 8 positions match TRBD1. The V gene end was trimmed by 5 bases and the J gene end by 0 bases; junction bases not matched to a gene: 6. CDR1 and CDR2 from the germline V gene are MDHEN and SYDVKM. The CDR3 loop spans 15 amino acids.

This clonotype was picked up many times. The chain combines TRBV4-3 with TRBJ1-1; D is possibly TRBD1 (5 bases). Trimming pared 1 base from V and 0 bases from J, leaving 12 bases between. Germline assignment: CDR1 LGHNA and CDR2 YSLEER. The CDR3 has 16 amino acids. CDR3 region: CASSQGQGSMNTEAFF. The CDR3 region has the DNA TGCGCCAGCAGCCAAGGGCAGGGTTCCATGAACACTGAAGCTTTCTTT.

This clonotype was seen many times. The rearrangement joins TRBV20-1 to TRBJ2-5; 7 bases align to TRBD2. The CDR3 extends over 16 amino acids. Germline values: CDR1 DFQATT, CDR2 SNEGSKA (reference sequence). With V trimmed by 0 bases and J by 2 bases, 9 bases remained unmatched. CDR3 region: CSAREGKRGFQETQYF. DNA for the CDR3: TGCAGTGCTAGAGAAGGGAAGCGGGGCTTTCAAGAGACCCAGTACTTC.

Many counts were recorded for this clonotype. The CDR3 region has the DNA TGTGCCAGCAGGGCAGGGGACACTGAAGCTTTCTTT. It is translated as CASRAGDTEAFF. The rearrangement joins TRBV6-2 or TRBV6-3 to TRBJ1-1, with a tentative D call TRBD1 (6 bases). The germline V gene encodes CDR1 MNHEY and CDR2 SVGEGT. CDR3 length: 12 residues. V lost 6 bases, J lost 3 bases, and 8 bases lay in between.

This clonotype was recorded at least ten times. This chain links TRBV13 with TRBJ1-6, with no clear D. Germline V gene sequence: CDR1 PRHDT, CDR2 FYEKMQ (reference sequence). The CDR3 totals 12 residues. V shed 5 bases and J shed 10 bases, with 9 bases lying between them. CDR3 DNA: TGTGCCAGCAGCGGGGTCGGCTCACCCCTCCACTTT. Translating it yields CASSGVGSPLHF.

This clonotype showed up many times. The gene calls are TRBV20-1 and TRBJ2-5; TRBD2 matches at 13 bases. Unmatched junction bases numbered 7, after V lost 5 bases and J lost 4 bases. The germline CDR1 and CDR2 sequences are DFQATT and SNEGSKA (reference sequence). This CDR3 spans 15 amino acids. The CDR3 here is CSAESGTSGIETQYF. The CDR3 DNA follows: TGCAGTGCTGAGTCCGGGACTAGCGGGATAGAGACCCAGTACTTC.

This clonotype was observed many times. The rearrangement uses TRBV7-2 and TRBJ2-7; D is unresolved. Trimming cost V 2 bases and J 6 bases, with 8 bases left between them. Germline V gene sequence: CDR1 SGHTA, CDR2 FQGNSA. The CDR3 runs to 12 residues. The CDR3 spells CASSLFPAEQYF. CDR3 nucleotides: TGTGCCAGCAGCTTATTCCCCGCCGAGCAGTACTTC.

The chain carries TRBV10-3 and TRBJ1-1; tentatively, D is TRBD1 (5 bases). The CDR3 contains 13 residues. V was pared by 8 bases and J by 1 base, with 11 bases between. The germline V gene has CDR1 ENHRY and CDR2 SYGVKD. The CDR3 loop is CAISGEGNTEAFF. The CDR3 DNA is TGTGCCATCTCGGGGGAGGGGAACACTGAAGCTTTCTTT.

There are many counts of this clonotype. The chain is built from TRBV28 and TRBJ2-1; possible D gene TRBD2, 5 bases. The CDR3 is 12 residues long. Germline V gene sequence: CDR1 MDHEN, CDR2 SYDVKM. Trimming took off 7 bases at V and 9 bases at J, with 13 bases between the two ends. DNA for the CDR3: TGTGCCAGCATCTCCGACGGGGTTGAGCAGTTCTTC. Its protein product is CASISDGVEQFF.